The 14 T cell receptor beta chains below all came from one sample that was sequenced in a study of vaccination and CD4 T cells after COVID-19. The treatment here: approximately 10-day PBMC culture with coronavirus spike peptide pools or control peptides (ViraFEST assay). The Oncomine TCR Beta short-read assay generated sequence data from the DNA of cultured CD4+ T cells. TCRdb reanalysed the PCR reads using MiXCR and keeps one entry per CDR3 protein. Of some 15,000 distinct CDR3 sequences detected, 55% to 85% appear once; the ten largest clones hold approximately 9.9%. No antigen has been identified for these receptors. The sequenced sample was CD4+ T cells from blood, cultured in vitro. The receptors come from a human donor who had recovered from COVID-19.

A single count supports this clonotype. V and J are TRBV9 and TRBJ1-2; D is perhaps TRBD1 (5 bases). In germline, CDR1 is SGDLS, CDR2 YYNGEE. This CDR3 has 12 residues. Trimming shortened V by 0 bases and J by 5 bases, and 5 bases separated the two germline ends. Here the CDR3 DNA reads TGTGCCAGCAGCGTAGGGGGGTATGGCTACACCTTC. As protein: CASSVGGYGYTF.

The chain employs TRBV6-1 and TRBJ2-1, with TRBD2 matching over 15 bases. The CDR3 spans 19 residues. V lost 6 bases to trimming and J lost 2 bases; unmatched junction nucleotides: 11. CDR1 and CDR2 (germline): MNHNS, SASEGT. This chain's CDR3 is CASRHRTSGRALAYNEQFF. CDR3 nucleotides: TGTGCCAGCAGGCACCGGACTAGCGGGAGGGCCCTCGCCTACAATGAGCAGTTCTTC.

The chain links TRBV5-6 to TRBJ2-6; TRBD2 matches 10 bases. The junction had 3 bases not matched to a gene; V was cut back by 0 bases and J by 0 bases. Germline loops: CDR1 SGHDT, CDR2 YYEEEE. The CDR3 is 18 residues long. DNA for the CDR3: TGTGCCAGCAGCTTGGTTCCTAGCGGGAGCTCTGGGGCCAACGTCCTGACTTTC. As protein: CASSLVPSGSSGANVLTF.

The rearrangement uses TRBV7-6 and TRBJ2-7; tentatively, D is TRBD1 (6 bases). The ends were cut back, 1 base at V and 5 bases at J, with 18 bases in the middle. Germline CDR1 reads SGHVS; CDR2 reads FNYEAQ. CDR3 length equals 16 residues. In DNA, the CDR3 is TGTGCCAGCAGCTTAGGGGGCAGGGGTCCCTATCACGAGCAGTACTTC. It yields the protein CASSLGGRGPYHEQYF.

This clonotype was seen once. This chain links TRBV15 with TRBJ1-4; 11 bases match TRBD1. From germline, CDR1 is LNHNV and CDR2 YYDKDF (reference sequence). The CDR3 contains 18 residues. Trimming took 1 base from V and 7 from J; bases not matched to a gene: 11. The CDR3 is CATSRGGTGGPGSEKLFF. For the CDR3, the DNA is TGTGCCACCAGCAGAGGTGGGACAGGGGGTCCCGGGAGTGAAAAACTGTTTTTT.

The rearrangement uses TRBV28 and TRBJ1-5; 10 bases map to TRBD1. The germline gives CDR1 MDHEN, CDR2 SYDVKM. With 3 bases clipped from V and 6 bases from J, the junction kept 8 bases outside the gene matches. This CDR3 spans 16 amino acids. CDR3 loop: CASSFLRGQGFQPQHF. CDR3 bases: TGTGCCAGCAGTTTCTTGAGGGGACAGGGGTTTCAGCCCCAGCATTTT.

The CDR3 reads CATSRTPEGSTSTQYF. In DNA form, the CDR3 reads TGTGCCACCAGCAGAACCCCAGAGGGTAGCACGAGCACGCAGTATTTT. The J gene is TRBJ2-3, the V gene TRBV15; maybe TRBD2 (5 bases). This CDR3 spans 16 amino acids. Germline CDR1 is LNHNV and CDR2 is YYDKDF (reference sequence). Trimming removed 2 bases at V and 9 bases at J, with 21 bases between. Based on the CDR3 plus reference TRBV15 and TRBJ2-3, the full variable domain is DAMVIQNPRYQVTQFGKPVTLSCSQTLNHNVMYWYQQKSSQAPKLLFHYYDKDFNNEADTPDNFQSRRPNTSFCFLDIRSPGLGDTAMYLCATSRTPEGSTSTQYFGPGTRLTVL.

This chain joins TRBV7-2 and TRBJ1-1; a possible D gene is TRBD1 (6 bases). Per germline, CDR1 SGHTA and CDR2 FQGNSA. Trimming removed 5 bases from V and 4 bases from J, with 17 bases in between. The CDR3 totals 15 residues. CDR3 nucleotides: TGTGCCAGCAGCGTATACAGGGTGGGGGGCACTGAAGCTTTCTTT. It specifies CASSVYRVGGTEAFF. The complete variable domain, with remaining parts taken from reference TRBV7-2 and TRBJ1-1, reads GAGVSQSPSNKVTEKGKDVELRCDPISGHTALYWYRQSLGQGLEFLIYFQGNSAPDKSGLPSDRFSAERTGGSVSTLTIQRTQQEDSAVYLCASSVYRVGGTEAFFGQGTRLTVV.

The chain couples TRBV6-5 to TRBJ1-5; D uncertain. There are 18 residues in the CDR3. CDR1 and CDR2 (germline): MNHEY, SVGAGI. With 2 bases removed from V and 1 base from J, the gap between germline ends came to 18 bases. CDR3 sequence reads: CASSYPLRPFRSNQPQHF. The CDR3 DNA sequence: TGTGCCAGCAGTTACCCCCTCAGACCCTTTCGAAGCAATCAGCCCCAGCATTTT.

The V and J genes are TRBV6-1 and TRBJ2-7; 9 positions agree with TRBD2. The junction had 7 bases not matched to a gene; V was cut back by 7 bases and J by 6 bases. The CDR3 extends over 13 amino acids. Germline values: CDR1 MNHNS, CDR2 SASEGT. CDR3 DNA sequence: TGTGCCAGCAAAATTGGACTAGCGTTCGAGCAGTACTTC. Its protein is CASKIGLAFEQYF.

The chain uses TRBV5-1 and TRBJ1-5, with unresolved D. In germline, CDR1 is SGHRS, CDR2 YFSETQ. Trimming took 4 bases from V and 3 from J, leaving 14 bases between them. The CDR3 is 15 amino acids. CDR3 coding DNA: TGCGCCAGCAGCCCCGACGCCGGAGACAATCAGCCCCAGCATTTT. Encoded protein: CASSPDAGDNQPQHF.

The chain recombines TRBV15 with TRBJ2-2, with TRBD2 matching over 9 bases. Germline CDR1 reads LNHNV; CDR2 reads YYDKDF (reference sequence). The J segment lost 4 bases and the V segment lost 0 bases, leaving 9 bases of the junction unmatched. The CDR3 is 18 residues long. For the CDR3, the DNA is TGTGCCACCAGCAGAGATTTCGTAGGCGGGAGGGGCACCGGGGAGCTGTTTTTT. This translates into CATSRDFVGGRGTGELFF.

V is TRBV4-2 and J is TRBJ1-1; unclear D gene. This CDR3 is built from 14 residues. V shed 2 bases and J shed 6 bases, with 13 bases lying between them. The germline CDR1 and CDR2 sequences are LGHNA and YNFKEQ. Written as DNA, the CDR3 is TGTGCCAGCAGCCAACTAGAACGGGGTGCTGAAGCTTTCTTT. Its protein product is CASSQLERGAEAFF.

This clonotype was picked up a small number of times. The rearrangement links TRBV27 to TRBJ1-2, with 7 nucleotides matching TRBD1. V dropped 2 bases and J dropped 8; count of bases not matched to a gene: 5. The CDR3 runs to 13 residues. CDR1 and CDR2 (germline): MNHEY, SMNVEV (reference sequence). Here the CDR3 reads CASSLRGPEGYTF. The CDR3 coding sequence is TGTGCCAGCAGTTTAAGGGGGCCAGAGGGCTACACCTTC.